The clone carrying this TCR beta chain has at least ten counts. The antigen remains undetermined. V lost 4 bases, J lost 4 bases, and 4 bases stayed unmatched. In germline, CDR1 is ENHRY, CDR2 SYGVKD. The length of the CDR3 is 14 residues. Template switching added a universal primer site; cDNA carried unique molecular identifiers. TCRdb reprocessed the 5' RACE reads with MiXCR, giving one entry per CDR3 protein. This table holds about 260,000 distinct CDR3 sequences, roughly 7% found once. These data are taken from a study of identical twins. Study observations and caveats: Twin-shared out-of-frame alpha sequences were enriched for low generation probability.

Everyone who donated was a healthy Caucasian. Another study also made use of these data, one on yellow fever vaccine responses in identical twins.

The gene calls are TRBV10-3 and TRBJ1-5; 7 bases are shared with TRBD1. Sequenced: memory (CD45RO+) T cells sorted from blood. This receptor was obtained from a woman under 30 in good health. The DNA of the CDR3 is TGTGCCATCAGTGGACAGGGCCCAAATCAGCCCCAGCATTTT. Protein product: CAISGQGPNQPQHF.